The 21 T cell receptor beta chains in this list originate from one sample, sequenced in a study of Ad26.COV2.S vaccination and SARS-CoV-2 variants. Clones were read by immunoSEQ multiplex PCR, and TCRdb kept only the in-frame ones, dropping some. The sample has under 300,000 clones, roughly 89% seen once. Treatment defined: roughly 18 received Ad26.COV2.S at low or high dose, single or two shots; roughly 5 received placebo; per-sample allocation not given. Each sample was drawn 63 days after the first injection (of vaccine or placebo). Source: peripheral blood, taken in a trial of Ad26.COV2.S vaccine versus placebo. The receptors shown here come from a person between 18 and 59 years old who received the Ad26.COV2.S COVID-19 vaccine or a placebo.

The J gene is TRBJ2-3, the V gene TRBV9; no definite D call. The CDR3 loop spans 13 amino acids. V lost 2 bases to trimming and J lost 1 base, with 5 bases between them. Germline assignment: CDR1 SGDLS and CDR2 YYNGEE. The CDR3 sequence is CASSVSRTDTQYF. The CDR3 bases are TGTGCCAGCAGCGTGTCTCGCACAGATACGCAGTATTTT.

The V call is TRBV5-1, the J call TRBJ2-1; the D is unclear. This CDR3 contains 14 residues. Germline V CDR1 and CDR2: SGHRS, YFSETQ. The V end was cut by 3 bases, the J end by 1 base, with 8 bases between. CDR3 loop: CASSWVGSYNEQFF. The CDR3 coding sequence is TGCGCCAGCAGCTGGGTAGGTTCCTACAATGAGCAGTTCTTC.

This rearrangement joins TRBV2 to TRBJ1-2; TRBD1 agrees at 9 bases. The trim removed 4 bases at V and 0 bases at J, leaving 3 bases unmatched. The CDR3 consists of 15 residues. Germline lookup yields CDR1 SNHLY and CDR2 FYNNEI. The CDR3 sequence: CASSGDRVTNYGYTF. The CDR3 nucleotides read TGTGCCAGCAGTGGGGACAGGGTGACTAACTATGGCTACACCTTC.

This chain links TRBV5-6 with TRBJ2-7, with 7 bases fitting TRBD1. Trimming removed 0 bases from V and 6 bases from J; junction bases left unmatched: 9. Germline CDR1 is SGHDT and CDR2 is YYEEEE. CDR3 length: 15 residues. The CDR3 bases are TGTGCCAGCAGCTTGGCGTGGGACAGCAACCCCGAGCAGTACGTC. This sequence encodes CASSLAWDSNPEQYV.

The chain couples TRBV6-4 to TRBJ2-1; 8 bases line up with TRBD2. Germline V gene sequence: CDR1 MRHNA, CDR2 SNTAGT. The V and J ends lost 5 bases and 3 bases, in that order; junction bases with no gene match: 12. This CDR3 spans 17 amino acids. CDR3 nucleotides: TGTGCCAGCAGTATCCCGGGGGGAGCGGGAGACTACAATGAGCAGTTCTTC. It yields the protein CASSIPGGAGDYNEQFF.

V usage is TRBV3-1 (or the pseudogene TRBV3-2) and J usage is TRBJ1-1; a possible D gene is TRBD1 (6 bases). The CDR3 is 14 residues long. Germline lookup yields CDR1 LGHDT and CDR2 YNNKEL (reference sequence). V shed 4 bases and J shed 0 bases, with 9 bases lying between them. The CDR3 region is CASSLQGMNTEAFF. The CDR3 DNA reads TGTGCCAGCAGCCTACAGGGCATGAACACTGAAGCTTTCTTT.

The rearrangement uses TRBV30 and TRBJ2-1; TRBD2 matches at 9 bases. Germline CDR1 and CDR2: GTSNPN and SVGIG (reference sequence). V lost 1 base, J lost 4 bases, and 5 bases stayed unmatched. The CDR3 spans 15 residues. CDR3 nucleotide sequence: TGTGCCTGGAGTGAGGGGACTAGCCCATACAATGAGCAGTTCTTC. This codes for CAWSEGTSPYNEQFF. Based on the CDR3 plus reference TRBV30 and TRBJ2-1, the full variable domain is SQTIHQWPATLVQPVGSPLSLECTVEGTSNPNLYWYRQAAGRGLQLLFYSVGIGQISSEVPQNLSASRPQDRQFILSSKKLLLSDSGFYLCAWSEGTSPYNEQFFGPGTRLTVL.

The rearrangement uses TRBV6-5 and TRBJ2-7, with 9 bases fitting TRBD2. The trim removed 7 bases at V and 4 bases at J, leaving 11 bases unmatched. CDR3 length: 15 residues. The V gene's germline CDR1 is MNHEY and CDR2 SVGAGI. The CDR3 loop is CASKSWLAGIYEQYF. The DNA for the CDR3 is TGTGCCAGCAAATCGTGGCTAGCGGGGATTTACGAGCAGTACTTC.

The chain is built from TRBV4-3 and TRBJ1-3; tentatively, D is TRBD1 (5 bases). The germline V gene encodes CDR1 LGHNA and CDR2 YSLEER. V lost 0 bases and J lost 0, with 9 bases in between. The CDR3 is 16 residues long. The chain's CDR3 is CASSQDKGLSGNTIYF. The CDR3 DNA sequence: TGCGCCAGCAGCCAAGATAAGGGGCTCTCTGGAAACACCATATATTTT.

The rearrangement joins TRBV4-2 to TRBJ2-1; D possibly corresponds to TRBD2 (7 bases). The germline V and J ends were trimmed by 0 bases and 4 bases, with 16 bases remaining between them. Looked up from germline, CDR1 is LGHNA and CDR2 is YNFKEQ. This CDR3 region has 17 residues. In DNA form, the CDR3 reads TGTGCCAGCAGCCAAGACGAGGGGGGGGCCTCATACAATGAGCAGTTCTTC. Protein: CASSQDEGGASYNEQFF.

The V call is TRBV4-1, the J call TRBJ2-3, with 10 bases that match TRBD1. The length of the CDR3 is 15 residues. From germline, CDR1 is MGHRA and CDR2 YSYEKL. Trimming took 1 base from V and 4 from J; bases not matched to a gene: 2. CDR3 bases: TGCGCCAGCAGCCAAGGGGGACAGGGGTCAGATACGCAGTATTTT. It codes for CASSQGGQGSDTQYF.

This clone appeared a few times. This specimen includes other DNA sequences encoding the same CDR3. CDR3 bases: TGTGCCATCAGGGGGACAGCCTACGAGCAGTACTTC. Translating gives CAIRGTAYEQYF. The V gene is TRBV10-3, the J gene TRBJ2-7; TRBD1 matches at 7 bases. The germline V gene has CDR1 ENHRY and CDR2 SYGVKD. Germline trimming cut 6 bases from V and 2 bases from J; bases unmatched to any gene: 1. The CDR3 is 12 residues long.

This clone was counted a few times. The J gene is TRBJ1-6, the V gene TRBV10-1; 8 nucleotides match TRBD1. With V trimmed by 8 bases and J by 7 bases, 16 bases remained unmatched. There are 17 residues in the CDR3. The V gene's germline CDR1 is WNHNN and CDR2 SYGVQD (reference sequence). CDR3 DNA sequence: TGCGCCAGCCACACACCCGGCGACAGGGGCCCCAATTCACCCCTCCACTTT. Translating gives CASHTPGDRGPNSPLHF.

The V gene is TRBV24-1, the J gene TRBJ2-1, with D possibly being TRBD1 (5 bases). The V end lost 2 bases, the J end lost 1 base, and 8 bases lay between the germline ends. This CDR3 spans 15 amino acids. CDR1 is KGHDR and CDR2 is SFDVKD in the germline V gene. The DNA of the CDR3 is TGTGCCACCAGTGATTCGCAGGGTTCCTACAATGAGCAGTTCTTC. This gives the protein CATSDSQGSYNEQFF.

This clone was picked up one time. J is TRBJ2-3 and V is TRBV18; D is possibly TRBD1 (5 bases). The germline V and J ends were trimmed by 3 bases and 1 base, with 8 bases remaining between them. This CDR3 has 14 amino acids. Germline-derived CDR1 and CDR2 are KGHSH and LQKENI. The CDR3 region is CASSPGQRTDTQYF. CDR3 coding DNA: TGTGCCAGCTCACCGGGGCAGCGCACAGATACGCAGTATTTT.

The chain carries TRBV18 and TRBJ1-1; D call uncertain. CDR1 is KGHSH and CDR2 is LQKENI in the germline V gene. The CDR3 extends over 17 amino acids. V was shortened by 6 bases and J by 0 bases, with 20 bases between the two germline ends. The CDR3 DNA sequence: TGTGCCAGCTCCCCGAGAGCTCCATACTCGATGAACACTGAAGCTTTCTTT. Protein: CASSPRAPYSMNTEAFF.

The V gene is TRBV24-1, the J gene TRBJ2-2; TRBD1 aligns across 8 bases. The V gene's germline CDR1 is KGHDR and CDR2 SFDVKD. CDR3 length: 15 residues. V lost 3 bases, J lost 1 base, and 0 bases stayed unmatched. The DNA for the CDR3 is TGTGCCACCAGTGATGGGACAGGGAACACCGGGGAGCTGTTTTTT. Protein sequence: CATSDGTGNTGELFF.

The chain joins TRBV30 to TRBJ1-5; TRBD1 aligns across 7 bases. CDR3 length equals 17 residues. Germline values: CDR1 GTSNPN, CDR2 SVGIG (reference sequence). J was trimmed by 5 bases and V by 0 bases; bases with no gene match: 13. CDR3 nucleotide sequence: TGTGCCTGGAGTGTACAAGGGGGCAGGGTTGGGGATCAGCCCCAGCATTTT. Its protein is CAWSVQGGRVGDQPQHF.

This clone has just one count. The CDR3, as DNA: TGCAGTGCTAGTCAGCCCGTCTCCTACGAGCAGTACTTC. This codes for CSASQPVSYEQYF. The chain has TRBV20-1 and TRBJ2-7; D not resolved. Trimming took off 3 bases at V and 0 bases at J, with 9 bases between the two ends. Germline CDR1 DFQATT, CDR2 SNEGSKA (reference sequence). The CDR3 runs 13 residues.

The chain has TRBV5-1 and TRBJ1-2; D uncertain. Trimming took off 0 bases at V and 0 bases at J, with 12 bases between the two ends. The CDR3 is 16 residues long. The germline CDR1 and CDR2 sequences are SGHRS and YFSETQ. CDR3 sequence (DNA): TGCGCCAGCAGCTTGGAACTTCCAGGAGCTAACTATGGCTACACCTTC. Residues: CASSLELPGANYGYTF. The entire variable domain, with the rest obtained from reference TRBV5-1 and TRBJ1-2, is as follows: KAGVTQTPRYLIKTRGQQVTLSCSPISGHRSVSWYQQTPGQGLQFLFEYFSETQRNKGNFPGRFSGRQFSNSRSEMNVSTLELGDSALYLCASSLELPGANYGYTFGSGTRLTVV.

This chain links TRBV7-2 with TRBJ2-3; maybe TRBD1 (5 bases). Germline lookup yields CDR1 SGHTA and CDR2 FQGNSA. V dropped 4 bases and J dropped 1 base, with 6 bases sitting between them. The CDR3 loop spans 13 amino acids. CDR3 residues: CASSWGGTDTQYF. CDR3 nucleotides: TGTGCCAGCAGCTGGGGCGGCACAGATACGCAGTATTTT.